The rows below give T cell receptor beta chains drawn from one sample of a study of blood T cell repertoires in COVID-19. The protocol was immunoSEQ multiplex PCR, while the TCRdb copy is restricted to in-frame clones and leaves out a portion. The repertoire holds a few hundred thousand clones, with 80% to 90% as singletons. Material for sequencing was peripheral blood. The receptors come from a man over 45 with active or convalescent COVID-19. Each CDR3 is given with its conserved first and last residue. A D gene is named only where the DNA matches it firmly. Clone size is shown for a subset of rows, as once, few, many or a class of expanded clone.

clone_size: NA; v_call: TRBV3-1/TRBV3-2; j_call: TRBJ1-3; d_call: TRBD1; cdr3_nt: TGTGCCAGCAGCCCTTTTCCGGGACAGGGCTCTGGAAACACCATATATTTT; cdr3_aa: CASSPFPGQGSGNTIYF
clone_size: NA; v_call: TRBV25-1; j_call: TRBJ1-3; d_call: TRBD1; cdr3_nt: TGTGCCAGTAAAGGGGACAGCTCTGGAAACACCATATATTTT; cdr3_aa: CASKGDSSGNTIYF
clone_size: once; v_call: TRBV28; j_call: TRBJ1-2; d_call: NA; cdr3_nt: TGTGCCAGCAGCCGACAGGTGGGATATGGCTACACCTTC; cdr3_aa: CASSRQVGYGYTF
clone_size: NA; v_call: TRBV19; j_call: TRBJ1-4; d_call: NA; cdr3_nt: TGTGCCAGTAGTCCTCGACAGTTCCGGGATGAAAAACTGTTTTTT; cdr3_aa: CASSPRQFRDEKLFF
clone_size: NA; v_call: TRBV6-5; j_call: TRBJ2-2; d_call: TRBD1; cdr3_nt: TGTGCCAGCACCGGACAGGGGGGGGCGTCCGGGGAGCTGTTTTTT; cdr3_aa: CASTGQGGASGELFF
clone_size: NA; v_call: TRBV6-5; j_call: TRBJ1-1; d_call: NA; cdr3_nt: TGTGCCAGCAGTTATTCACCAATAACAACTGAAGCTTTCTTT; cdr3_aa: CASSYSPITTEAFF
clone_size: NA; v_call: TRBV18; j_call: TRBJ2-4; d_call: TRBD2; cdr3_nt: TGTGCCAGCTCACCAAGAGCGGGGGGGCATGACATTCAGTACTTC; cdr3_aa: CASSPRAGGHDIQYF
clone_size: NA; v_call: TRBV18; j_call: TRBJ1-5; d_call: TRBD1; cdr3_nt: TGTGCCAGCTCACCGGAGGGGGCTAGTCAGCCCCAGCATTTT; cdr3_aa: CASSPEGASQPQHF
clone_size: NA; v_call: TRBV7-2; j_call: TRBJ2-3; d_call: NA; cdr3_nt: TGTGCCAGCAGCCCAAATGCCCCCCAGGGCGCGGCCACAGATACGCAGTATTTT; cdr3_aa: CASSPNAPQGAATDTQYF
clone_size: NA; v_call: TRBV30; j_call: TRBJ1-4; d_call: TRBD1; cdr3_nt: TGTGCCTGGAGCGGCGGACAGGGCCCTAATGAAAAACTGTTTTTT; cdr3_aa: CAWSGGQGPNEKLFF
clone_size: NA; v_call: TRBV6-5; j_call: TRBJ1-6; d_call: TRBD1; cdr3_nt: TGTGCCAGCACGACAGGGGATAATTCACCCCTCCACTTT; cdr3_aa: CASTTGDNSPLHF
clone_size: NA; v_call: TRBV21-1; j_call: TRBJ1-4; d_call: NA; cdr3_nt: TGTGCCAGCAGCAAAGCGCTTGGGACAGATAATGAAAAACTGTTTTTT; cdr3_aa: CASSKALGTDNEKLFF
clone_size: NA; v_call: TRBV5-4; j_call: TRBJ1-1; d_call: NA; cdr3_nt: TGTGCCAGCAGCCTGGCCGGGGGGTTATACACTGAAGCTTTCTTT; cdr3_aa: CASSLAGGLYTEAFF
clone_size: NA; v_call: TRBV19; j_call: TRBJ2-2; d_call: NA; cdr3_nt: TGTGCCATTCGCCACAGGTCCACCGGGGAGCTGTTTTTT; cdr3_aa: CAIRHRSTGELFF
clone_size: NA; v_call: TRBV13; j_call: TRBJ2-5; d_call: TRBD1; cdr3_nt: TGTGCCAGCAGCTACCGGGACAGGGGTTCAGGCCAAGAGACCCAGTACTTC; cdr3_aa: CASSYRDRGSGQETQYF
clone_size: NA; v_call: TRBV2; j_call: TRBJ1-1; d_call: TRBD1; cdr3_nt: TGTGCCAGCAGGACAGGGGGCACTGAAGCTTTCTTT; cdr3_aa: CASRTGGTEAFF
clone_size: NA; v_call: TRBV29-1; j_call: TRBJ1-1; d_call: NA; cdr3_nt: TGCAGCGTTAAAAGTTATGAAACTTCGGAAGCTTTCTTT; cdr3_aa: CSVKSYETSEAFF
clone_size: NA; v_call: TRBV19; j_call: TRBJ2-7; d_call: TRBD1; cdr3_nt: TGTGCCAGTAGTATCCAGGGGGTCCAGGACGAGCAGTACTTC; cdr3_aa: CASSIQGVQDEQYF
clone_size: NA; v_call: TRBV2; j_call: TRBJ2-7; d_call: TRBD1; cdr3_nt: TGTGCCAGCAGTGAGTTAGGGACAGGGGGATACGAGCAGTACTTC; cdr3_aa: CASSELGTGGYEQYF
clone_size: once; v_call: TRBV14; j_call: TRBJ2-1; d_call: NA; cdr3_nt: TGTGCCAGCAGCCAAGATCGGGGGGGGACAGTAGCCAATGAGCAGTTCTTC; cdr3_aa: CASSQDRGGTVANEQFF
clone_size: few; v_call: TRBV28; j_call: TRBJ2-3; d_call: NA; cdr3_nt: TGTGCCAGCAGTTTAGACTTGGGAGCTCCAGATACGCAGTATTTT; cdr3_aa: CASSLDLGAPDTQYF
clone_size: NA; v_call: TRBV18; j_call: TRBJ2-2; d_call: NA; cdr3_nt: TGTGCCAGCTCACCTCCGGGACAACTTACCAACACCGGGGAGCTGTTTTTT; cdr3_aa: CASSPPGQLTNTGELFF
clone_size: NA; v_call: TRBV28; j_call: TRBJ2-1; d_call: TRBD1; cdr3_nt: TGTGCCAGCAGTTCTAGCACGCCGGGACAGGGGTGGTACAATGAGCAGTTCTTC; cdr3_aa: CASSSSTPGQGWYNEQFF
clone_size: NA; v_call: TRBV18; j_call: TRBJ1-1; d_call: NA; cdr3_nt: TGTGCCAGCTCACTCCAGGCGAACACTGAAGCTTTCTTT; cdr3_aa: CASSLQANTEAFF
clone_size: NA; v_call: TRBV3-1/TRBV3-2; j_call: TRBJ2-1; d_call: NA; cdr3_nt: TGTGCCAGCAGCCTAAGACAGTCCTACAATGAGCAGTTCTTC; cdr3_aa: CASSLRQSYNEQFF
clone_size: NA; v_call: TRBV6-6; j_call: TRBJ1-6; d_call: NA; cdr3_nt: TGTGCCAGCAGTTACCCGGGGAATTCACCCCTCCACTTT; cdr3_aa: CASSYPGNSPLHF
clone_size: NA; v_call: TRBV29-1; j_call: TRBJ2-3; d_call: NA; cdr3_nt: TGCAGCGTTGGTTCTGCGGGGCCCACAGATACGCAGTATTTT; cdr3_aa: CSVGSAGPTDTQYF
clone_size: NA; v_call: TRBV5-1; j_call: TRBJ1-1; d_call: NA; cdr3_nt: TGCGCCAGCAGCTTGGACACGAACACTGAAGCTTTCTTT; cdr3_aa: CASSLDTNTEAFF
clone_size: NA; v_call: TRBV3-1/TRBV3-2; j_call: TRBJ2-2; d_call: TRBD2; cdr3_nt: TGTGCCAGCAGCCAGACTAGCGGGGGGGCCGTGAACACCGGGGAGCTGTTTTTT; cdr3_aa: CASSQTSGGAVNTGELFF
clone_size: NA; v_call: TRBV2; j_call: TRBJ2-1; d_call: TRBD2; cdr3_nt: TGTGCCAGCGGCCGTACAGGACTAGCGGGTACTAATGAGCAGTTCTTC; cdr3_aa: CASGRTGLAGTNEQFF
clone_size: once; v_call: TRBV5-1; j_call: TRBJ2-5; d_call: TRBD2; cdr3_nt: TGCGCCAGCAGGCCCCGGCGGGGGGAAGAGACCCAGTACTTC; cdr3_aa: CASRPRRGEETQYF
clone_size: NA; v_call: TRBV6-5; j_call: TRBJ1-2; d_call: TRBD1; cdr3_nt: TGTGCCAGCAGGGGCGACAGGGCCGGAAACTATGGCTACACCTTC; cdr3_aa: CASRGDRAGNYGYTF
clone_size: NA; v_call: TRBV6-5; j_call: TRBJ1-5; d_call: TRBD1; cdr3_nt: TGTGCCAGCAGCCTACAGGGGGGTAGCAATCAGCCCCAGCATTTT; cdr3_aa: CASSLQGGSNQPQHF
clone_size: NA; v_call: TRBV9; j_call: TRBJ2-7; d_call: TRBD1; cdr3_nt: TGTGCCAGCAGCGCGAGAAGGATAGCGGGACAGGGGTTAGGCGAGCAGTACTTC; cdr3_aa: CASSARRIAGQGLGEQYF
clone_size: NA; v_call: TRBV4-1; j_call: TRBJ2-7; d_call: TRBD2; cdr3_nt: TGCGCCAGCAGCCAAGAACGGTCCCGGGCGGGAGGCTACGAGCAGTACTTC; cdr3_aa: CASSQERSRAGGYEQYF
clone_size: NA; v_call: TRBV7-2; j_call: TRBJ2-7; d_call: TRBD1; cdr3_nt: TGTGCCAGCAGCTTAGCTTGGCAGGGGGCGGAAGAGCAGTACTTC; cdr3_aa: CASSLAWQGAEEQYF
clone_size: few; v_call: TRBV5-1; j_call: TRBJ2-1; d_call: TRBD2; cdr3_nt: TGCGCCAGCAGCTTAGCGGGGGGAGTGAGGGGTGAGCAGTTCTTC; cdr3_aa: CASSLAGGVRGEQFF
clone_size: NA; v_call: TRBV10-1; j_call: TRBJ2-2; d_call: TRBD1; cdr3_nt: TGCGCCAGCAGTTACCGGGACAGGGGGCGCTTAAAGGGCACCGGGGAGCTGTTTTTT; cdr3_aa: CASSYRDRGRLKGTGELFF
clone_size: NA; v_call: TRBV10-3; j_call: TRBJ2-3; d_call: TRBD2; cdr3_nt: TGTGCCATCAGTACGGGACTAGCGTCTAGCACAGATACGCAGTATTTT; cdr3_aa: CAISTGLASSTDTQYF
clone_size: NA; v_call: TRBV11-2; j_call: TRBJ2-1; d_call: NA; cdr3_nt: TGTGCCACCGCCCCGGACATGCTCTCCTACAATGAGCAGTTCTTC; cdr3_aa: CATAPDMLSYNEQFF